This passage covers 4 T cell receptor beta chains from one sample sequenced in a study of shared clonotypes between healthy human individuals. The table came from immunoSEQ multiplex PCR; TCRdb's copy has only in-frame clones and leaves some out. The data contain 850,000 to 1,200,000 clones, more than 65% of them seen just once; the ten biggest clones take up about 1.5%. Sequencing was performed on memory CD4+ T cells sorted from blood. Documented subset: CD45RA-negative fraction. These receptors originate from a man between 18 and 29 years old in good health.

The rearrangement uses TRBV7-9 and TRBJ1-4; maybe TRBD1 (5 bases). The germline gives CDR1 SEHNR, CDR2 FQNEAQ (reference sequence). This CDR3 is 17 amino acids long. V was cut by 3 bases and J by 1 base, with 15 bases left in between. The CDR3 DNA is TGTGCCAGCAGCTTGGGCCCCCCCAGGGTAACTAATGAAAAACTGTTTTTT. Its translation: CASSLGPPRVTNEKLFF.

The chain employs TRBV30 and TRBJ2-3; 9 bases fit TRBD1. CDR1 and CDR2 (germline): GTSNPN, SVGIG (reference sequence). Trimming at V came to 0 bases and at J to 4 bases, leaving 11 bases not matched to a gene. CDR3 length: 17 amino acids. The CDR3 DNA reads TGTGCCTGGAGTGTACCCCCGAACAGGGGGCGGTCAGATACGCAGTATTTT. This codes for CAWSVPPNRGRSDTQYF.

The chain joins TRBV5-1 to TRBJ1-1; 9 nucleotides line up with TRBD1. This CDR3 spans 15 amino acids. Trimming cost V 6 bases and J 0 bases; bases outside gene matches: 6. Per the germline V gene, CDR1 is SGHRS and CDR2 is YFSETQ. The CDR3 region is CASTQGASMNTEAFF. The CDR3 bases are TGCGCCAGCACACAGGGGGCGTCTATGAACACTGAAGCTTTCTTT.

The rearrangement joins TRBV6-6 to TRBJ1-4; D is uncertain. V was trimmed by 7 bases and J by 0 bases, leaving 12 bases between them. The CDR3 runs 15 residues. Germline CDR1 and CDR2: MNHNY and SVGAGI (reference sequence). The CDR3 DNA sequence: TGTGCCAGCACCCCTCCCGGCTCAACTAATGAAAAACTGTTTTTT. The encoded protein is CASTPPGSTNEKLFF.